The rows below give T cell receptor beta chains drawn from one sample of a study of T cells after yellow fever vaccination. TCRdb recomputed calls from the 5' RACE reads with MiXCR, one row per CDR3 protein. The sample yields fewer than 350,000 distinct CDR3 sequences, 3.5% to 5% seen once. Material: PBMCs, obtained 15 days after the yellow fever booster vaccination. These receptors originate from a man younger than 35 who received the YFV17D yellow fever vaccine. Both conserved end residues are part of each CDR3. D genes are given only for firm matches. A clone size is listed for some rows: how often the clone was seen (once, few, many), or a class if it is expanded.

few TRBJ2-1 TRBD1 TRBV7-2 CASSFQTGAHYNEQFF TGTGCCAGCAGCTTTCAGACAGGGGCGCACTACAATGAGCAGTTCTTC
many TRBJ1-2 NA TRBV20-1 CSARFRLSSGYTF TGCAGTGCTAGGTTCAGGCTATCTTCAGGCTACACCTTC
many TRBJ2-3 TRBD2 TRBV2 CASSDSDGGAGDTQYF TGTGCCAGCAGTGACAGCGACGGGGGGGCAGGAGATACGCAGTATTTT
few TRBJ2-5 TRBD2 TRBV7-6 CASSLRLAAETQYF TGTGCCAGCAGCTTACGACTAGCGGCTGAGACCCAGTACTTC
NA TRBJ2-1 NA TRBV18 CASSPGSGYNEQFF TGTGCCAGCTCACCAGGTTCAGGGTACAATGAGCAGTTCTTC
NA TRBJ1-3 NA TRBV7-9 CASSHEGAIYF TGTGCCAGCAGCCATGAAGGGGCCATATATTTT
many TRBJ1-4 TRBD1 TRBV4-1 CASSHRTGPNEKLFF TGCGCCAGCAGCCACCGGACAGGGCCGAATGAAAAACTGTTTTTT
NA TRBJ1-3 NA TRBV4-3 CASSPRGGPGNTIYF TGCGCCAGCAGCCCCAGAGGAGGGCCTGGAAACACCATATATTTT
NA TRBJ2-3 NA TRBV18 CASSRLMFTDTQYF TGTGCCAGCTCACGACTAATGTTCACAGATACGCAGTATTTT
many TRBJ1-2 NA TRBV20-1 CSADSLANYGYTF TGCAGTGCTGACAGCCTCGCTAACTATGGCTACACCTTC
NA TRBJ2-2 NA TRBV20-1 CSASGHANTGELFF TGCAGTGCCTCGGGACACGCGAACACCGGGGAGCTGTTTTTT
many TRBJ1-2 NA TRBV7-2 CASSSSNYGYTF TGTGCCAGCAGCTCCTCTAACTATGGCTACACCTTC
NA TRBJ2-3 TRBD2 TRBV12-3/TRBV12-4 CASSFFGAGVPDTQYF TGTGCCAGCAGTTTCTTTGGGGCGGGGGTCCCCGATACGCAGTATTTT
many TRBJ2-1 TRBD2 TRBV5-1 CASSLWSLAGGPGEQFF TGCGCCAGCAGCTTGTGGAGCTTAGCGGGGGGTCCCGGAGAGCAGTTCTTC
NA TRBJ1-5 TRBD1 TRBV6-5 CASSRTGDRNQPQHF TGTGCCAGCAGTCGGACAGGGGACCGAAATCAGCCCCAGCATTTT
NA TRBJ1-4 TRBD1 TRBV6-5 CASSGQGAGNEKLFF TGTGCCAGCAGCGGACAGGGGGCCGGTAATGAAAAACTGTTTTTT
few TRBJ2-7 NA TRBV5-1 CASSPGPSQTYEQYF TGCGCCAGCAGCCCAGGACCATCACAAACCTACGAGCAGTACTTC
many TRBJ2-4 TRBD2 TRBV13 CASSLGDVAGGPAVNIQYF TGTGCCAGCAGCTTAGGCGACGTGGCGGGGGGCCCCGCGGTGAACATTCAGTACTTC
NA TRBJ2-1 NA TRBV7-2 CASMTGQYNEQFF TGTGCCAGCATGACGGGACAATACAATGAGCAGTTCTTC
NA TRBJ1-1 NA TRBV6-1 CASSEETAGKTEAFF TGTGCCAGCAGTGAAGAAACGGCAGGGAAAACTGAAGCTTTCTTT
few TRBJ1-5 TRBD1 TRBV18 CASSLGTGVSNQPQHF TGTGCCAGCTCACTAGGGACAGGGGTAAGCAATCAGCCCCAGCATTTT
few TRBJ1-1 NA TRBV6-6 CASSYSSTTEAFF TGTGCCAGCAGTTACTCATCGACAACTGAAGCTTTCTTT
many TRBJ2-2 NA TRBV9 CASSVQGNTGELFF TGTGCCAGCAGCGTACAGGGGAACACCGGGGAGCTGTTTTTT
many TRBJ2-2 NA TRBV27 CASSLSGTGELFF TGTGCCAGCAGTTTATCTGGAACCGGGGAGCTGTTTTTT
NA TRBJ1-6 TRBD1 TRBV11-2 CASSPRQGRVNSPLHF TGTGCCAGCAGCCCAAGACAGGGGCGGGTTAATTCACCCCTCCACTTT
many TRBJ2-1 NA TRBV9 CASARGDSSYNEQFF TGTGCCAGCGCCCGGGGGGACAGCTCCTACAATGAGCAGTTCTTC
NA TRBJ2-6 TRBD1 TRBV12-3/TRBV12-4 CASSPPVMGDSRYSGANVLTF TGTGCCAGCAGCCCACCCGTGATGGGGGACAGCCGTTACTCTGGGGCCAACGTCCTGACTTTC
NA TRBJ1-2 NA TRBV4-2 CASSQDGADDGYTF TGTGCCAGCAGCCAAGATGGGGCAGACGATGGCTACACCTTC
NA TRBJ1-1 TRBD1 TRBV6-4 CASSRTGALNTEAFF TGTGCCAGCAGTAGGACAGGGGCTCTGAACACTGAAGCTTTCTTT
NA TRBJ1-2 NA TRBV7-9 CASRDNGVYGYTF TGTGCCAGCCGGGACAATGGGGTCTATGGCTACACCTTC
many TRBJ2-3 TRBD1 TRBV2 CASSGGQGGTDTQYF TGTGCCAGCAGCGGAGGACAGGGAGGCACAGATACGCAGTATTTT
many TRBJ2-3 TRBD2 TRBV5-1 CASSGGLAGSDTQYF TGCGCCAGCAGCGGGGGACTAGCGGGATCAGATACGCAGTATTTT
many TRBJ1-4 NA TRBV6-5 CASSYSPATNEKLFF TGTGCCAGCAGTTACTCGCCTGCAACTAATGAAAAACTGTTTTTT
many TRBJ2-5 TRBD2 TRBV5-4 CASSTGLADETQYF TGTGCCAGCAGCACGGGACTAGCGGACGAGACCCAGTACTTC
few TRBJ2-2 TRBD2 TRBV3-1 CASSQVSGGANTGELFF TGTGCCAGCAGCCAAGTCAGCGGGGGCGCGAACACCGGGGAGCTGTTTTTT
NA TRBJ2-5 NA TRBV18 CASSLAGQIQETQYF TGTGCCAGCTCACTAGCCGGACAGATCCAAGAGACCCAGTACTTC
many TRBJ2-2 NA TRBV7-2 CASSFRWGELFF TGTGCCAGCAGCTTCCGGTGGGGGGAGCTGTTTTTT
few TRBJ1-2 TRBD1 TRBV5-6 CASSGGQLYGYTF TGTGCCAGCAGCGGGGGACAGCTTTATGGCTACACCTTC
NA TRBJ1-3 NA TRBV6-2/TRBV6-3 CASSSYRESSGNTIYF TGTGCCAGCAGTTCCTACAGAGAATCCTCTGGAAACACCATATATTTT
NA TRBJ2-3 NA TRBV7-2 CASFGVVTDTQYF TGTGCCAGCTTCGGGGTGGTCACAGATACGCAGTATTTT
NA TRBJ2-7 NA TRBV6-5 CASSYSGGLSYEQYF TGTGCCAGCAGTTACTCTGGCGGGCTCTCCTACGAGCAGTACTTC
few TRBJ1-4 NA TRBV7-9 CASSMLDKNEKLFF TGTGCCAGCAGCATGCTAGACAAGAATGAAAAACTGTTTTTT
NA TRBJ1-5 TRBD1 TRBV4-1 CASSAGRGGFQPQHF TGCGCCAGCAGCGCTGGCAGGGGGGGCTTTCAGCCCCAGCATTTT
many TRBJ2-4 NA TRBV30 CAWSGGGLAKNIQYF TGTGCCTGGAGTGGGGGCGGTCTAGCCAAAAACATTCAGTACTTC